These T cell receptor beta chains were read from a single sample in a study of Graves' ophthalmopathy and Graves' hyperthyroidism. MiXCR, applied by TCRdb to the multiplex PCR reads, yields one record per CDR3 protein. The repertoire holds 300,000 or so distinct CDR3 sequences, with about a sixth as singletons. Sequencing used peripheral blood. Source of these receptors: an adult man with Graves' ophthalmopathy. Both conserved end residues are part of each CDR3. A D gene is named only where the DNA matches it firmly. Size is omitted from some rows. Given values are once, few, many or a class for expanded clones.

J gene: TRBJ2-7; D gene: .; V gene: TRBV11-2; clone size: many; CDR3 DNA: TGTGCCAGCAGCCCCCAAGGTTCGCAGGTAGCCTACGAGCAGTACTTC; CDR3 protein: CASSPQGSQVAYEQYF
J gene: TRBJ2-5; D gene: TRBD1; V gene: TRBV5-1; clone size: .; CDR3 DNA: TGCGCCAGTCGATCGAGGGACAGAGAGACCCAGTACTTC; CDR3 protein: CASRSRDRETQYF
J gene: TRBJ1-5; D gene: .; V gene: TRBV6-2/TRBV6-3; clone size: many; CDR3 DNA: .; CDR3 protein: CASSFGAGTGVVWAQHF
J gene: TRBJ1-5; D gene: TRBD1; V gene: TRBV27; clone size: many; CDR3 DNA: TGTGCCAGCAGGTACAGGGGAAGCAATCAGCCCCAGCATTTT; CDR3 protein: CASRYRGSNQPQHF
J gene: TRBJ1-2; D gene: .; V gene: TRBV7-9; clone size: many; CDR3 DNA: TGTGCCAGCAGCTTAGAAATGTATTCTAACTATGGCTACACCTTC; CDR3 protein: CASSLEMYSNYGYTF
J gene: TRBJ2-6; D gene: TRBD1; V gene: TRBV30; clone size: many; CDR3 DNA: TGTGCCACCGGGACAGGATCTGGGGCCAACGTCCTGACTTTC; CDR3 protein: CATGTGSGANVLTF
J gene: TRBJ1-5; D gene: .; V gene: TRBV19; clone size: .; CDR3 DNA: TGTGCCAGTAGTCCGTCGGCCGACGGGGTCAATCAGCCCCAGCATTTT; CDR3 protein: CASSPSADGVNQPQHF
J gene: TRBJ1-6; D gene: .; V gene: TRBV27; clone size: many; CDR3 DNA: TGTGCCAGCAGTTTATCTGGGGGAGCCTCCTATAATTCACCCCTCCACTTT; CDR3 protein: CASSLSGGASYNSPLHF
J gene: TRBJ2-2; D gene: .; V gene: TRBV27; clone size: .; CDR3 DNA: TGTGCCAAAGAGCGGAAGAACACCGGGGAGCTGTTTTTT; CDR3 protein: CAKERKNTGELFF
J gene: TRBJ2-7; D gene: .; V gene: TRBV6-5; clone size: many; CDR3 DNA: TGTGCCAGCAGGGGCAATCATTACGAGCAGTACTTC; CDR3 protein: CASRGNHYEQYF
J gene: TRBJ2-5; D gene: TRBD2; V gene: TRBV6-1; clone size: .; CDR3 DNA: TGTGCCAGCAGTACCCGGGACTATCAAGAGACCCAGTACTTC; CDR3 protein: CASSTRDYQETQYF
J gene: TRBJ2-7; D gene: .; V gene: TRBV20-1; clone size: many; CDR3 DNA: TGCAGTGTGGGTCTCGGGGGTCCCTACGAGCAGTACTTC; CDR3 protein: CSVGLGGPYEQYF
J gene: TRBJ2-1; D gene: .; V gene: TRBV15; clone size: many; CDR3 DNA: TGTGCCACCAGCCCCGGGGATGGGGGGGCTGGTGGTGAGCAGTTCTTC; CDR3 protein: CATSPGDGGAGGEQFF
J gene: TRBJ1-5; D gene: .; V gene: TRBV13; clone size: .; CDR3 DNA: TGTGCCAGCAGCCCTAATGCGGGGACCGACTACGCCTATAGAAATCAGCCCCAGCATTTT; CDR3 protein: CASSPNAGTDYAYRNQPQHF
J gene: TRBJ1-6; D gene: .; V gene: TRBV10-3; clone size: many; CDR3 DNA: TGTGCCATCAGTGACAGGGGAGACTCACCCCTCCACTTT; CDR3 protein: CAISDRGDSPLHF
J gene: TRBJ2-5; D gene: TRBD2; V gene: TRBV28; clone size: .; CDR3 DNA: TGTGCCAGCAGTTGGGGACTAGCGGGAGTCTCGGAGACCCAGTACTTC; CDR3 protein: CASSWGLAGVSETQYF
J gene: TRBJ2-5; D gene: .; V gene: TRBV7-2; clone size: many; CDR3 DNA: TGTGCCAGCAGCTTAGTCGCCCCCCGGGGCAGCAAGGGGTCCCGCCGGGAGACCCAGTACTTC; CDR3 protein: CASSLVAPRGSKGSRRETQYF
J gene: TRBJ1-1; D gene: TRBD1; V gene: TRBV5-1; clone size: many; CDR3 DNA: TGCGCCAGCAGCTTGGGGGACAGGAAGACTGAAGCTTTCTTT; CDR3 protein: CASSLGDRKTEAFF
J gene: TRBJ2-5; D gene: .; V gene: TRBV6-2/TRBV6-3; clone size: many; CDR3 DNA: TGTGCCAGCAGACCGTGGGTCGGGGAGACCCAGTACTTC; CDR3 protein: CASRPWVGETQYF
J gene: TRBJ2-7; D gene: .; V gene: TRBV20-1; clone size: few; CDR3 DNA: TGCAGTGCTAGGCTCCCGGGCGAGCAGTACTTC; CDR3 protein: CSARLPGEQYF
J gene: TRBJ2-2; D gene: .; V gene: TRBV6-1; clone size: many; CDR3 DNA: TGTGCCAGCAGTCGAGGACTGAACACCGGGGAGCTGTTTTTT; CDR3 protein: CASSRGLNTGELFF
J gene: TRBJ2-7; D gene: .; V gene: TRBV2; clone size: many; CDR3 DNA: TGTGCCAGCAGTGTCCGGGGCGCCAGCTCCTACGAGCAGTACTTC; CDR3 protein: CASSVRGASSYEQYF
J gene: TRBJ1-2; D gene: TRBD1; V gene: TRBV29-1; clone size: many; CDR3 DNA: TGCAGCGTTGATACCGGACAGGGGTCGAAGTATGGCTACACCTTC; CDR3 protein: CSVDTGQGSKYGYTF
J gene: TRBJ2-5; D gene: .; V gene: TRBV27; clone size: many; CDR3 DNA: TGTGCCAGCAGTTTATTTCGCGGGACCCAGTACTTC; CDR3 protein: CASSLFRGTQYF
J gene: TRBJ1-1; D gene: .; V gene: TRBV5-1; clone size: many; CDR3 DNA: TGCGCCAGCAGCTTGGTCTGGGGGATGAACACTGAAGCTTTCTTT; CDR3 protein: CASSLVWGMNTEAFF
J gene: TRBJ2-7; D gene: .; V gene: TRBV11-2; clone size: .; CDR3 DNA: TGTGCCAGCAGCGTCCCCAAAACCGGGGCGGGATTGTCCTACGAGCAGTACTTC; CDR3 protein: CASSVPKTGAGLSYEQYF
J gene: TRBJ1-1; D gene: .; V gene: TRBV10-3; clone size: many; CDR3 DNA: TGTGCCATCAGGGGACAAGGTACGAACACTGAAGCTTTCTTT; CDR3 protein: CAIRGQGTNTEAFF
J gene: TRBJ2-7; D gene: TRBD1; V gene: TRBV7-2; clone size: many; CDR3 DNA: TGTGCCAGCCTGCTACAGGGGGCCTCCTACGAGCAGTACTTC; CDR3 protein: CASLLQGASYEQYF
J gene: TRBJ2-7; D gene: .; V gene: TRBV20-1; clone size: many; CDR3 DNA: TGCAGTGCTTCCGCCACCGGGGGTTTTAAGCAGTACTTC; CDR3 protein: CSASATGGFKQYF
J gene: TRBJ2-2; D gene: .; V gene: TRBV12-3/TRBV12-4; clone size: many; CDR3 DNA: TGTGCCAGCAGTGCCTTATTGGCCGGGGAGCTGTTTTTT; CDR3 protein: CASSALLAGELFF
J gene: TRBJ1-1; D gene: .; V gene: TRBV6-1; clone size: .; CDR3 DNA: TGTGCCAGCAGTGAAGCGCCCCGGACCGCATGTTTCTTT; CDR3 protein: CASSEAPRTACFF
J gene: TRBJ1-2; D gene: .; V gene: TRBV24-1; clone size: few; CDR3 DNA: TGTGCCACCAGTGACGTGGACAGAAACTATGGCTACACCTTC; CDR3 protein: CATSDVDRNYGYTF
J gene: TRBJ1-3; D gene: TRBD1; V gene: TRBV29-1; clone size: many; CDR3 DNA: TGCAGCGTTGAAGATCGGGGGGACAGGGGAAACACCATATATTTT; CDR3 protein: CSVEDRGDRGNTIYF
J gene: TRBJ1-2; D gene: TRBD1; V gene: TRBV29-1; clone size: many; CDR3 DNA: TGCAGCGTTGAAGATCTTGGGGACAGGGGCTTTGGCTACACCTTT; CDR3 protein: CSVEDLGDRGFGYTF
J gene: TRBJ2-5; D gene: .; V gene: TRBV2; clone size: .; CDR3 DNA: TGTGCCAGCAGGGTGGGGACGCAAAAGACAGCGGGAGAGACCCAGTACTTC; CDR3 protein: CASRVGTQKTAGETQYF
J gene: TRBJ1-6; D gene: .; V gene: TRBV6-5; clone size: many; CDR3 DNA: TGTGCCAGCAGGCCCGAAACAGCGGGAAATTCACCCCTCCACTTT; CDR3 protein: CASRPETAGNSPLHF
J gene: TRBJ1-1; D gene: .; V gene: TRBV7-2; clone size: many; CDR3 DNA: TGTGCCAGCAGCCCTGACCACATGAACACTGAAGCTTTCTTT; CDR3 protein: CASSPDHMNTEAFF
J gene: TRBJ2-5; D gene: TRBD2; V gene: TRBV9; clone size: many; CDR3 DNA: TGTGCCAGCAGCGTAGGCGGGACTAGCGGGGGCCAGGAGACCCAGTACTTC; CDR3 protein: CASSVGGTSGGQETQYF
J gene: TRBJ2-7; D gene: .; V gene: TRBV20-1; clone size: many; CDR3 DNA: TGCAGTGTAGGAGAAGCGGGTCCCGAGCAGTACTTC; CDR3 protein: CSVGEAGPEQYF
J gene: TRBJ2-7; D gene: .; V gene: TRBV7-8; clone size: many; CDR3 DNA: TGTGCCAGCAGCTTAGCGGGGGTGGCCTACGAGCAGTACTTC; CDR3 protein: CASSLAGVAYEQYF